These 3 T cell receptor beta chains were sequenced from one sample in a study of T cells in Graves' hyperthyroidism and ophthalmopathy. Authors of the study amplified TCR beta CDR3 regions from RNA transcripts. First-round RT-PCR with HTBI primers amplified the TCR CDR3 region. TCRdb itself ran the multiplex PCR reads through MiXCR, one entry per CDR3 protein. Here the sample spans around 690,000 distinct CDR3 sequences, 17% being singletons. Sequencing was done on a sample of blood. The receptors were gathered from a man aged 50-59 years with Graves' hyperthyroidism.

In DNA, the CDR3 is TGTGCCTGGAGTGTATGGGGCACAGGGTTTTCACCCCTCCACTTT. Residues: CAWSVWGTGFSPLHF. The chain carries TRBV30 and TRBJ1-6, with D perhaps matching TRBD1 (6 bases). Germline CDR1 is GTSNPN and CDR2 is SVGIG (reference sequence). CDR3 length: 15 amino acids. Trimming left V 0 bases short and J 9 bases short, with 15 bases between.

In this sample, this clonotype turned up many times. The chain has TRBV7-3 and TRBJ2-4; D is possibly TRBD2 (5 bases). V lost 5 bases to trimming and J lost 0 bases, with 11 bases between them. CDR1 is SGHTA, CDR2 FQGTGA, per germline. This CDR3 is 15 amino acids long. The CDR3 bases are TGTGCCAGCAGCCCGGATGGACTAGCCAAAAACATTCAGTACTTC. This codes for CASSPDGLAKNIQYF.

This clonotype was counted ten times or more. This chain joins TRBV28 and TRBJ2-7; no clear D gene. Germline V lookup: CDR1 MDHEN, CDR2 SYDVKM. The V and J ends lost 3 bases and 0 bases respectively, with 9 bases between them. The CDR3 spans 14 residues. The CDR3 DNA follows: TGTGCCAGCAGTTTGTGGTCCCCCTCCTACGAGCAGTACTTC. It is translated as CASSLWSPSYEQYF.